This T cell receptor beta chain was recovered during a study of human T cells and chemical hapten exposure. Trimming shortened V by 6 bases and J by 10 bases, and 13 bases separated the two germline ends. The CDR3 totals 12 residues. Study-wide results and limits: TCRs exceeding a frequency of 1 in 1000 stayed unchanged under DPC sensitization. Clustering by CDR3 similarity yielded significantly more large clusters from expanded TCRs than controls.

Time point indicated: pre-sensitization, week 0. The treatment was: therapeutic diphenylcyclopropenone sensitization with weekly scalp DPC. TCRdb independently ran MiXCR on the RACE reads; one entry per CDR3 protein. The sample holds roughly 100,000 distinct CDR3 sequences, roughly 12% seen once. A remark on this clonotype: Its antigen is unidentified.

Specimen: whole blood, collected in connection with sensitization to the hapten diphenylcyclopropenone (DPC). The V call is TRBV12-3 or TRBV12-4, the J call TRBJ1-5; D is undetermined. The TCR was taken from a woman between 50 and 59 years old with alopecia areata. Some clones in this sample may be carry-over from other donors' samples. The DNA of the CDR3 is TGTGCCAGCAGCCCCACTGGTCCCCCCCAGCATTTT. This sequence encodes CASSPTGPPQHF.